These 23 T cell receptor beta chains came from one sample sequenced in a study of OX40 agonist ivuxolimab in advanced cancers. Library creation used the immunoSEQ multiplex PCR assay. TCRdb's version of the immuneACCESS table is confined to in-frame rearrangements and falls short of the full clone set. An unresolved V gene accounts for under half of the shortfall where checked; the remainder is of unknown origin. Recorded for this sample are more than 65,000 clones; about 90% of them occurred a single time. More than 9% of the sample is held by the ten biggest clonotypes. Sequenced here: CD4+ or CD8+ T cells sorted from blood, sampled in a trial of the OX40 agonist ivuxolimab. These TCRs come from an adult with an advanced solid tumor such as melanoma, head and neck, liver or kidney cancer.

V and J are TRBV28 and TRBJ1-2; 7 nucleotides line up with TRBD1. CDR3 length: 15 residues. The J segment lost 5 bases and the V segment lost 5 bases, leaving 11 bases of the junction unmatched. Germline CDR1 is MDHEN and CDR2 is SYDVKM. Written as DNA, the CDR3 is TGTGCCAGCAGTCCCCTGACAGGGAACGTTTATGGCTACACCTTC. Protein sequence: CASSPLTGNVYGYTF.

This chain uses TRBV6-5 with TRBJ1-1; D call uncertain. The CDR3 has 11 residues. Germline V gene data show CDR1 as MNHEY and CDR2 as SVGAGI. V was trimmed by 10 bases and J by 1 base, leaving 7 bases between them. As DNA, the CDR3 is TGTGCCACTACGGAGAACACTGAAGCTTTCTTT. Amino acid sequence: CATTENTEAFF.

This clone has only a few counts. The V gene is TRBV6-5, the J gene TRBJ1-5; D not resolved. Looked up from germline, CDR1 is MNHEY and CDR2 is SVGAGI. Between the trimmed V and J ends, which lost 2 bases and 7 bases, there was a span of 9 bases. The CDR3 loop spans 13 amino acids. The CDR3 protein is CASSYEGGQPQHF. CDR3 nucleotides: TGTGCCAGCAGTTACGAGGGAGGCCAGCCCCAGCATTTT.

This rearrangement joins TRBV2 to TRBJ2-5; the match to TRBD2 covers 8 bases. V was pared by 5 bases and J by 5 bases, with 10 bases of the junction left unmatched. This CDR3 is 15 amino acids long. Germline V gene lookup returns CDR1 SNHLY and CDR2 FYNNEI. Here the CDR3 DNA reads TGTGCCAGCAGTCCTCGGATAGCGGGATATGAGACCCAGTACTTC. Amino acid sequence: CASSPRIAGYETQYF.

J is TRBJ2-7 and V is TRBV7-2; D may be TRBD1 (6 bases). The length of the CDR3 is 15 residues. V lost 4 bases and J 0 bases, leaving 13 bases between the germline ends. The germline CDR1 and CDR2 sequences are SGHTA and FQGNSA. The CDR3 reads CASSSQVGGSYEQYF. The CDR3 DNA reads TGTGCCAGCAGCTCGCAAGTAGGGGGCTCCTACGAGCAGTACTTC.

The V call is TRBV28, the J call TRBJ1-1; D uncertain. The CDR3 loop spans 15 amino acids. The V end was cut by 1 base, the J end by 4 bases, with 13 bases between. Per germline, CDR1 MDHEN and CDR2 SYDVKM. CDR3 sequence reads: CASSLSPGRGTEAFF. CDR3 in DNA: TGTGCCAGCAGTTTATCGCCCGGGCGCGGCACTGAAGCTTTCTTT.

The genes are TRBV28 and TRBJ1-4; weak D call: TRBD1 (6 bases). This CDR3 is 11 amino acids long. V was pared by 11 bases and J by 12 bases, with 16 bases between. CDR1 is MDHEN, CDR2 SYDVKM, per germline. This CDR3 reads CAAGGASELFF. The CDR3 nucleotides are TGTGCCGCCGGGGGGGCCTCAGAACTGTTTTTT.

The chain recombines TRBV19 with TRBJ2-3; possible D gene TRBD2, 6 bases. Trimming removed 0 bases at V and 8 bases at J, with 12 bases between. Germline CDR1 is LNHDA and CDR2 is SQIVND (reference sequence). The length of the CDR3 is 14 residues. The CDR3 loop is CASSIDRAGGTQYF. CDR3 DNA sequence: TGTGCCAGTAGTATAGATCGGGCCGGGGGTACGCAGTATTTT.

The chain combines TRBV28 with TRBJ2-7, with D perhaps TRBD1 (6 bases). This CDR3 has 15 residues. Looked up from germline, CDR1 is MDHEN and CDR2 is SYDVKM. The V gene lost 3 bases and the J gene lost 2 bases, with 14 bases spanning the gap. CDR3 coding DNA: TGTGCCAGCAGTTTTTCCGGGACACTTACCTACGAGCAGTACTTC. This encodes CASSFSGTLTYEQYF.

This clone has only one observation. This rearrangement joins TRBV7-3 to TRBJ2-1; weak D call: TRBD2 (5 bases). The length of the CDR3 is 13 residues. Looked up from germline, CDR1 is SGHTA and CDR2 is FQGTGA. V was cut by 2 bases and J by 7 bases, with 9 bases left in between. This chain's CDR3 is CASSLRGRNEQFF. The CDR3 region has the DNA TGTGCCAGCAGCTTACGAGGGCGGAATGAGCAGTTCTTC.

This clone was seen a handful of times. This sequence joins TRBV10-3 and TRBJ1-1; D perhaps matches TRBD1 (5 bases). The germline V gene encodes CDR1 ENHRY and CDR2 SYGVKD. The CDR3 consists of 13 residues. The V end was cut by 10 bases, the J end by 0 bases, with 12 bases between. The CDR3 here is CATMDTVNTEAFF. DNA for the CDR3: TGTGCCACCATGGACACTGTGAACACTGAAGCTTTCTTT.

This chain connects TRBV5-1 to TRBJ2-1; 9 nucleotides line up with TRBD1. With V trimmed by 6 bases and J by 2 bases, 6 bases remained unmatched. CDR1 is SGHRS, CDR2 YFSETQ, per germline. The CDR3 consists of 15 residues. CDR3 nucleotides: TGCGCCAGCATTTGGGGGACAGGGACCTACAATGAGCAGTTCTTC. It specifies CASIWGTGTYNEQFF.

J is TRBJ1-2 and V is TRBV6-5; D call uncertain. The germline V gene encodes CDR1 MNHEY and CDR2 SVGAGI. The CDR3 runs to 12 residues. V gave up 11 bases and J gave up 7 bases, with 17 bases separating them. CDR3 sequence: CAAKGGAGGYTF. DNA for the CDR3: TGTGCCGCCAAGGGCGGAGCAGGTGGCTACACCTTC.

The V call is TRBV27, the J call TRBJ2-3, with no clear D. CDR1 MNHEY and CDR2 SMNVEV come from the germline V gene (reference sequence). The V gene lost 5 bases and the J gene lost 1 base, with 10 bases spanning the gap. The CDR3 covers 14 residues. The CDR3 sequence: CASSNPTGTDTQYF. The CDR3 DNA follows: TGTGCCAGCAGTAATCCCACTGGCACAGATACGCAGTATTTT.

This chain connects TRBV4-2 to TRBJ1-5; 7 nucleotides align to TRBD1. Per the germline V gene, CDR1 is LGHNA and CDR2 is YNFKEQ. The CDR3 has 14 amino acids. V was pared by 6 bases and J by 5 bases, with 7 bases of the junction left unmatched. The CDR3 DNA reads TGTGCCAGCAGGCCCGGGACAGTCGATCAGCCCCAGCATTTT. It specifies CASRPGTVDQPQHF.

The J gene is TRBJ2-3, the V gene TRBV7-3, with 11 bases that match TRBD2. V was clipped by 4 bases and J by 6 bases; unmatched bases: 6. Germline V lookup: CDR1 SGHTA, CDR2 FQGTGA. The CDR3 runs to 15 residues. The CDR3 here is CASSSLAGGTDTQYF. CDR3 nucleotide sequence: TGTGCCAGCAGCTCTTTAGCGGGAGGGACGGATACGCAGTATTTT.

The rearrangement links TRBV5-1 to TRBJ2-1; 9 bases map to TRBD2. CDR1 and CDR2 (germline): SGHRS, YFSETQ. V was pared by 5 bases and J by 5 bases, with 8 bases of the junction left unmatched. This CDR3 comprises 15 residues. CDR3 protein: CASRPSGAGNNEQFF. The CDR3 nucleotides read TGCGCCAGCAGACCTAGCGGGGCGGGGAACAATGAGCAGTTCTTC.

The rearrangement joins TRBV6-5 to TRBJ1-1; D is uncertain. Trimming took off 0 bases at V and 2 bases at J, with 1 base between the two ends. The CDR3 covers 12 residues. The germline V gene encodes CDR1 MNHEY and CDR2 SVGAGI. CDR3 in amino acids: CASSYSNTEAFF. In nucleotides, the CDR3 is TGTGCCAGCAGTTACTCTAACACTGAAGCTTTCTTT.

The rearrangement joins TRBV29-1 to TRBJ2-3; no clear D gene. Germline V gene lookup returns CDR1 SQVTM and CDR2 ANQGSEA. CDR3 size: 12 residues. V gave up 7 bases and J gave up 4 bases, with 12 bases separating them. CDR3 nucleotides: TGCAGCGCTGGAAGGGCTGCAGATACGCAGTATTTT. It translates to CSAGRAADTQYF.

The CDR3 region is CASSDSRAYEQYF. The CDR3 nucleotides read TGTGCCAGCAGTGACAGCAGAGCCTACGAGCAGTACTTC. The gene calls are TRBV6-1 and TRBJ2-7, with no clear D. Germline-derived CDR1 and CDR2 are MNHNS and SASEGT. The CDR3 consists of 13 residues. V gave up 3 bases and J gave up 2 bases, with 8 bases separating them.

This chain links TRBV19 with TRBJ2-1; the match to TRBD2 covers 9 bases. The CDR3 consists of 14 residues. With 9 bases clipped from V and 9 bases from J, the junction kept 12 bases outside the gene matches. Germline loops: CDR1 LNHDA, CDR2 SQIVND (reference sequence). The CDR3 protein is CASARLAADSEQFF. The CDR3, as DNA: TGTGCCAGCGCGAGACTAGCGGCCGACAGTGAGCAGTTCTTC.

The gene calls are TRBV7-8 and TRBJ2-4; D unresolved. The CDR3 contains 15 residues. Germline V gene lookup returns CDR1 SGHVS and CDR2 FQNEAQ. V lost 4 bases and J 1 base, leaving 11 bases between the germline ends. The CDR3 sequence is CASSSSRSAKNIQYF. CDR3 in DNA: TGTGCCAGCAGCTCCTCCCGGAGTGCCAAAAACATTCAGTACTTC.

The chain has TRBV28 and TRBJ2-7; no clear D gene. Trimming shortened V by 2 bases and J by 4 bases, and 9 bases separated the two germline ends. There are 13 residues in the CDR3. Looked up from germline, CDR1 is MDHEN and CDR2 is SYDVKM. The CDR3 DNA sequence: TGTGCCAGCAGTTTACCCCGCTCATACGAGCAGTACTTC. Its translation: CASSLPRSYEQYF.